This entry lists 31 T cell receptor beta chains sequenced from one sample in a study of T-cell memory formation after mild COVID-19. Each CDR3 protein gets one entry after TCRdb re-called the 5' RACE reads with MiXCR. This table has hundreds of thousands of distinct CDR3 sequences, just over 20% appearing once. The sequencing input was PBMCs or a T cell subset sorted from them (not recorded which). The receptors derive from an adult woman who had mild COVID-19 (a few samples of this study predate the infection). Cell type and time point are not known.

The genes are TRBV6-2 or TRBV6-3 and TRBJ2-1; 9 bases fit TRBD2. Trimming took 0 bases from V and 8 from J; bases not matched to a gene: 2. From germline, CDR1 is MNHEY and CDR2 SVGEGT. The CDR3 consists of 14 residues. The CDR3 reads CASSYSWTSDEQFF. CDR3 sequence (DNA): TGTGCCAGCAGTTACTCTTGGACTAGCGATGAGCAGTTCTTC.

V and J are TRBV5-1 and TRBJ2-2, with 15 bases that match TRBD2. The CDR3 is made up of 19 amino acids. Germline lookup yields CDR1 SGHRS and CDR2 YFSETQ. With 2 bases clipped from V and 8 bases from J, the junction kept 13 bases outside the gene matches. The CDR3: CASSFDSGTSGGPKGELFF. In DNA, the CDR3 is TGCGCCAGCAGCTTCGACTCCGGGACTAGCGGGGGGCCCAAGGGGGAGCTGTTTTTT.

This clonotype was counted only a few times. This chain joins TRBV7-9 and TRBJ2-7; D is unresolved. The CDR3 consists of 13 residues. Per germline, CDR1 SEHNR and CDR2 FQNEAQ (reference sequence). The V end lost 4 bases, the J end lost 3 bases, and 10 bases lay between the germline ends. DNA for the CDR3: TGTGCCAGCAGCTCACTACATGACTACGAGCAGTACTTC. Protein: CASSSLHDYEQYF.

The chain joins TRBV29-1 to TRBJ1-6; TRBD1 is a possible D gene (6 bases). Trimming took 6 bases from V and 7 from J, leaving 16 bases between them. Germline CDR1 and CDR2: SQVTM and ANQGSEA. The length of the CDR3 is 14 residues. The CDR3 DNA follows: TGCAGCGTCCATACAGGGTCCCGCAATTCACCCCTCCACTTT. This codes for CSVHTGSRNSPLHF.

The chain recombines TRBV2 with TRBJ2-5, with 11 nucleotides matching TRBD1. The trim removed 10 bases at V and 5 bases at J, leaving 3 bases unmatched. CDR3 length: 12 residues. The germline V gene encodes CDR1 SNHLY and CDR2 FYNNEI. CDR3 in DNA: TGTGCCAAAAGGACAGGGGGCGAGACCCAGTACTTC. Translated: CAKRTGGETQYF.

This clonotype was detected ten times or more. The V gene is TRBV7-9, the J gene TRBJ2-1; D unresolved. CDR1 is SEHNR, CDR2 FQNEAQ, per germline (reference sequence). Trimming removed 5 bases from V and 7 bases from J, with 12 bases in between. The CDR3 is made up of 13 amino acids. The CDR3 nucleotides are TGTGCCAGCAGCCATCTCGGTGAGAATGAGCAGTTCTTC. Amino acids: CASSHLGENEQFF.

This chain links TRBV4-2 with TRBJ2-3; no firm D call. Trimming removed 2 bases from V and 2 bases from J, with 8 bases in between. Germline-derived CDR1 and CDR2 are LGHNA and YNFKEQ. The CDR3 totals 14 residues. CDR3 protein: CASSQPDPTDTQYF. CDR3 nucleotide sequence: TGTGCCAGCAGCCAACCGGACCCCACAGATACGCAGTATTTT.

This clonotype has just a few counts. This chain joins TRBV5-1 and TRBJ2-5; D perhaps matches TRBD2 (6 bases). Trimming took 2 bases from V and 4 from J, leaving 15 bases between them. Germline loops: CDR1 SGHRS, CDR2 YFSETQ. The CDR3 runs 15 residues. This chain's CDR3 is CASSLREPARETQYF. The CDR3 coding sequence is TGCGCCAGCAGCTTACGGGAGCCCGCTAGAGAGACCCAGTACTTC.

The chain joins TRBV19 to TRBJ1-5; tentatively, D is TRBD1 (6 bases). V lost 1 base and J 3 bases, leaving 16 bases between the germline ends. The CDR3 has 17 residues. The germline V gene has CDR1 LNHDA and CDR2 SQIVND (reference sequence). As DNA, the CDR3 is TGTGCCAGTAGTATAGTCCCAATGACAGGTTCCAATCAGCCCCAGCATTTT. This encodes CASSIVPMTGSNQPQHF.

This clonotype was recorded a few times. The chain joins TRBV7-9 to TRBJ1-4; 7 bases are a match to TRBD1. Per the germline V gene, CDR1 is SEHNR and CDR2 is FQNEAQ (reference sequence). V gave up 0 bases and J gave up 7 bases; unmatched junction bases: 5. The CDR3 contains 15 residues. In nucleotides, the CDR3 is TGTGCCAGCAGCTTAGCTGGCAGGGGGGTTGAAAAACTGTTTTTT. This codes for CASSLAGRGVEKLFF.

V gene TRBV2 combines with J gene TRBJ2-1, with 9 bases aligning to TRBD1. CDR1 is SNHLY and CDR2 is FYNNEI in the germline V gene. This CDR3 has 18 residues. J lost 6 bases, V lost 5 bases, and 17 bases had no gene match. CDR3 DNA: TGTGCCAGCAGTATGGGGGCCAGGGGACAGGGCGCCTTCAATGAGCAGTTCTTC. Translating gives CASSMGARGQGAFNEQFF.

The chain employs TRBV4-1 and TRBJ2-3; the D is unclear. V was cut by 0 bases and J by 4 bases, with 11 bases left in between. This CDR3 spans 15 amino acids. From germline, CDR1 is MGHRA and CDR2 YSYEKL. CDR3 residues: CASSQEAYRADTQYF. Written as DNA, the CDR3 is TGCGCCAGCAGCCAAGAGGCTTATCGCGCAGATACGCAGTATTTT.

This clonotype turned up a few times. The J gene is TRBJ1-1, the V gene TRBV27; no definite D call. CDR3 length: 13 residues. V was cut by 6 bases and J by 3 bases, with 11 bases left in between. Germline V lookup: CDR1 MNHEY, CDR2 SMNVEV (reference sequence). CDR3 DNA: TGTGCCAGCAGCCAAACAGAGTACACTGAAGCTTTCTTT. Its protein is CASSQTEYTEAFF.

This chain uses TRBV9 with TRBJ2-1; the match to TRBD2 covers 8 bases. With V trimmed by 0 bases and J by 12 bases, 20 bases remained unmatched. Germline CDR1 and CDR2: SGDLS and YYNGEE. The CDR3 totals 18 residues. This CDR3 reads CASSVVGTSRFGGMRQFF. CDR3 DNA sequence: TGTGCCAGCAGCGTAGTAGGGACTAGTCGGTTCGGGGGAATGAGGCAGTTCTTC.

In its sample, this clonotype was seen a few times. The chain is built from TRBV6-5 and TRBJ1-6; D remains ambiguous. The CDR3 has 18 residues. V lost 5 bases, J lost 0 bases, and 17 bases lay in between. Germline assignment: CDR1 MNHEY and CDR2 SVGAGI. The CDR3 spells CASSLQRPTRSYNSPLHF. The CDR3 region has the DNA TGTGCCAGCAGTCTTCAGAGACCGACACGCTCCTATAATTCACCCCTCCACTTT.

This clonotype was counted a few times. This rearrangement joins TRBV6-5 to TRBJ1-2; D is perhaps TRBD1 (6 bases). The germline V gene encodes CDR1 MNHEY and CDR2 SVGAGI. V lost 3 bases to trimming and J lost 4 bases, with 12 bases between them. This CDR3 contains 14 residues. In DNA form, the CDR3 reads TGTGCCAGCAGTTATGGACAGACTCTCTATGGCTACACCTTC. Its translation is CASSYGQTLYGYTF.

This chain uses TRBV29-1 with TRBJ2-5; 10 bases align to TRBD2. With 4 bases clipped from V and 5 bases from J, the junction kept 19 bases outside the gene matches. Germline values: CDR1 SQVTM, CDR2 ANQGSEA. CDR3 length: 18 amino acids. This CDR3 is CSVVRVLGAGGLSETQYF. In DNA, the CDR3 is TGCAGCGTTGTTAGGGTCCTCGGAGCGGGGGGGCTTTCGGAGACCCAGTACTTC.

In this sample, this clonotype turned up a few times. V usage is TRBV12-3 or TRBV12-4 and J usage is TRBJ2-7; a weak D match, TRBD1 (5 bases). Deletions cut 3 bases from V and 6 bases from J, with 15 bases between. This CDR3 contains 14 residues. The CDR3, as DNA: TGTGCCAGCAGTTTGCAGGGATCAGTGTCCGAGCAGTACTTC. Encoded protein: CASSLQGSVSEQYF.

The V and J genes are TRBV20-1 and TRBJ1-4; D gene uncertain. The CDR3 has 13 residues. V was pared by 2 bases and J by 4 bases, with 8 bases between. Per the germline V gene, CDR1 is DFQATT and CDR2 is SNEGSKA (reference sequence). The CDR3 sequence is CSARQTYNEKLFF. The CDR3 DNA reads TGCAGTGCTAGACAGACTTATAATGAAAAACTGTTTTTT.

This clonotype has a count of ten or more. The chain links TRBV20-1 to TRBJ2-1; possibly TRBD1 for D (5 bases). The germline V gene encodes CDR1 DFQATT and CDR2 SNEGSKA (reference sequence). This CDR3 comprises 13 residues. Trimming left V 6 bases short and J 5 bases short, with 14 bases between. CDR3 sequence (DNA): TGCAGTGCGATCTCAGACAGACACAATGAGCAGTTCTTC. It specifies CSAISDRHNEQFF.

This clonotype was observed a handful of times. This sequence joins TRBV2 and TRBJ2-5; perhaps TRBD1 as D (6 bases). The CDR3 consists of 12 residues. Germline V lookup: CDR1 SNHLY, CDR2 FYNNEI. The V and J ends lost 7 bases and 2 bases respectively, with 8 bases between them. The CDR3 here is CASIRGQETQYF. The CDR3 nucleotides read TGTGCCAGCATAAGGGGGCAAGAGACCCAGTACTTC.

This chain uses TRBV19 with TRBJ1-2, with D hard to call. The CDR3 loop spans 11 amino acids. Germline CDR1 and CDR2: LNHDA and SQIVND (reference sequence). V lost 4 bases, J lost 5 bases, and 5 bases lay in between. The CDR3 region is CASSTGYGYTF. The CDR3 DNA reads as TGTGCCAGTAGTACAGGTTATGGCTACACCTTC. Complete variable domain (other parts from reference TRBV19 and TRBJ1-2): DGGITQSPKYLFRKEGQNVTLSCEQNLNHDAMYWYRQDPGQGLRLIYYSQIVNDFQKGDIAEGYSVSREKKESFPLTVTSAQKNPTAFYLCASSTGYGYTFGSGTRLTVV.

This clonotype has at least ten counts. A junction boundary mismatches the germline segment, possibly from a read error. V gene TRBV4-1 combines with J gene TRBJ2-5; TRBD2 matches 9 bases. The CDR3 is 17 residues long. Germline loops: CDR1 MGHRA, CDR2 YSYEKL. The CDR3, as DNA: TGCGCCAGCAGCCAAGATCTCGAAAGAATAGCGGGAGAGGCCCAGTACTTC. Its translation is CASSQDLERIAGEAQYF.

Written as DNA, the CDR3 is TGCGCCAGCAGCCGGGCTGGGATAGCGGGGGGCCGCACAGATACGCAGTATTTT. This codes for CASSRAGIAGGRTDTQYF. V and J are TRBV4-1 and TRBJ2-3, with TRBD2 matching 10 bases. The length of the CDR3 is 18 residues. Trimming removed 4 bases from V and 1 base from J; junction bases left unmatched: 11. CDR1 MGHRA and CDR2 YSYEKL come from the germline V gene.

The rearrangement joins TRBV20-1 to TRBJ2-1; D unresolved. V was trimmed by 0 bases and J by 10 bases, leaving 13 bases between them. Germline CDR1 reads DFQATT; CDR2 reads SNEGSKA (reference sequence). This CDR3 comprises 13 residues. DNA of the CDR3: TGCAGTGCTAGAGAGGCCAGAGTCGTCGAGCAGTTCTTC. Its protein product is CSAREARVVEQFF.

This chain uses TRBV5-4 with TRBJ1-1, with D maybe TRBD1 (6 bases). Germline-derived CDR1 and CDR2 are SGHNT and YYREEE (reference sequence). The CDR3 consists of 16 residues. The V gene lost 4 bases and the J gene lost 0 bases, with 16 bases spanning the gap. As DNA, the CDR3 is TGTGCCAGCAGCCTGACGGGGGGCGGGATGAACACTGAAGCTTTCTTT. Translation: CASSLTGGGMNTEAFF. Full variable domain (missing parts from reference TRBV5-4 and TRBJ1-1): ETGVTQSPTHLIKTRGQQVTLRCSSQSGHNTVSWYQQALGQGPQFIFQYYREEENGRGNFPPRFSGLQFPNYSSELNVNALELDDSALYLCASSLTGGGMNTEAFFGQGTRLTVV.

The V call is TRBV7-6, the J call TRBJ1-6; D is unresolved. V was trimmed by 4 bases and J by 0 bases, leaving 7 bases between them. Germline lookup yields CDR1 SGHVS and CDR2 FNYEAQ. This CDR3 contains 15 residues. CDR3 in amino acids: CASSSRGSYNSPLHF. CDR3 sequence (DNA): TGTGCCAGCAGCTCGCGCGGCTCCTATAATTCACCCCTCCACTTT. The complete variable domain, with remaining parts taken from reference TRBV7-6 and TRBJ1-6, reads GAGVSQSPRYKVTKRGQDVALRCDPISGHVSLYWYRQALGQGPEFLTYFNYEAQQDKSGLPNDRFSAERPEGSISTLTIQRTEQRDSAMYRCASSSRGSYNSPLHFGNGTRLTVT.

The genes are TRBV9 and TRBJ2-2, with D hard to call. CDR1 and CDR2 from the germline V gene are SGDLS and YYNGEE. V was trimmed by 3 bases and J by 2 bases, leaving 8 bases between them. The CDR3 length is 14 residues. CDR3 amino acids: CASSDRPNTGELFF. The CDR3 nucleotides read TGTGCCAGCAGCGACAGACCAAACACCGGGGAGCTGTTTTTT.

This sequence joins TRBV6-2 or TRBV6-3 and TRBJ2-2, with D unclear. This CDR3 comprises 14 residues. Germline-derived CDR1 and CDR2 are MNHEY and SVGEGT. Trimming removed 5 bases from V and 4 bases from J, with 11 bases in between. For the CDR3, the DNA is TGTGCCAGCAGTGTTCCCCTTCCCACCGGGGAGCTGTTTTTT. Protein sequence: CASSVPLPTGELFF.

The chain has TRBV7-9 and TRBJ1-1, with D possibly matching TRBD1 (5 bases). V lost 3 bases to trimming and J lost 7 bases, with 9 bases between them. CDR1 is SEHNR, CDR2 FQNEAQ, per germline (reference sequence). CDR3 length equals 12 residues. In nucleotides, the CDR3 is TGTGCCAGCAGCTTCGTCGACAGTGAAGCTTTCTTT. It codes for CASSFVDSEAFF.

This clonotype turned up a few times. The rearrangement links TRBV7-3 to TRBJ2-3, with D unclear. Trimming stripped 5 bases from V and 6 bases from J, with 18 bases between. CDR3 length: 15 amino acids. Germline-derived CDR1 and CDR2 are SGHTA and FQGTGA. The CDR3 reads CASSPQPNTGDTQYF. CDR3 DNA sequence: TGTGCCAGCAGCCCACAGCCCAACACCGGGGATACGCAGTATTTT.